The rows below give T cell receptor beta chains drawn from one sample of a study of human T cells and chemical hapten exposure. MiXCR, run by TCRdb on the 5' RACE reads, gives a single entry per CDR3 protein. The table shows over 95,000 distinct CDR3 sequences, with approximately 19% occurring only once. Receptors originate from a human donor in good health. Each CDR3 is given with its conserved first and last residue.

j_call v_call cdr3_aa
TRBJ2-1 TRBV11-2 CASSFRGSYNEQLF
TRBJ2-1 TRBV18 CASSASTGFGEQFF
TRBJ1-1 TRBV6-1 CASSEVGAEAFF
TRBJ1-4 TRBV5-6 CASSFGTTNEKLFF
TRBJ1-2 TRBV20-1 CSARGWGLDYGYTF
TRBJ1-4 TRBV9 CASSPPDSNEKLFF
TRBJ1-5 TRBV24-1 CAPATINQPQHF
TRBJ2-7 TRBV7-8 CASSLRRETYEQYF
TRBJ1-2 TRBV3-1 CASSQGGTRAPGYTF
TRBJ1-2 TRBV5-6 CASSFYARDSHGYTF
TRBJ2-3 TRBV28 CASSLRTTDTQYF
TRBJ2-3 TRBV7-2 CASSFLGPDTQYF
TRBJ2-1 TRBV4-1 CASSQVLARYNEQFF
TRBJ2-1 TRBV11-2 CASSLGTGGNEQFF
TRBJ2-3 TRBV10-1 CASSESTNTQYF
TRBJ1-1 TRBV7-9 CASSSELGTGGAAEAFF
TRBJ2-7 TRBV3-1 CASSQGYYEQYF
TRBJ1-1 TRBV5-6 CASSDQTGKTEAFF
TRBJ2-3 TRBV7-8 CASSLLASGSRPDTQYF
TRBJ2-7 TRBV7-9 CASSPGVTPVF
TRBJ2-7 TRBV28 CASSLAGPTYEQYF
TRBJ1-2 TRBV5-1 CASSLGGGSEGYTF
TRBJ2-7 TRBV28 CASSLWGQGKGEQYF
TRBJ2-1 TRBV4-1 CASSQVGGYDNEQFF
TRBJ2-3 TRBV29-1 CSVATLAGTDTQYF
TRBJ2-7 TRBV12-3/TRBV12-4 CASSLDRDREQYF
TRBJ2-1 TRBV10-3 CAIRPGQGLQHNEQFF
TRBJ2-5 TRBV7-3 CASSLGSGETQYF
TRBJ1-3 TRBV18 CASSPGGQKGNTIYF
TRBJ1-2 TRBV29-1 CSVSPSGGAFGYTF
TRBJ2-3 TRBV5-1 CASSMWDGYQDTQYF
TRBJ1-3 TRBV6-5 CASSDGLFSGNTIYF
TRBJ2-3 TRBV7-9 CASSIPTGTDTQYF
TRBJ2-7 TRBV7-9 CASSEDRERGLRNEQYF
TRBJ2-3 TRBV11-2 CASSLPRGGRGKKADTQYF
TRBJ1-2 TRBV28 CASSWNRYGYTF
TRBJ2-7 TRBV14 CASSLSGPSYEQYF
TRBJ2-7 TRBV28 CASSPPGTGKLYEQYF
TRBJ1-2 TRBV7-9 CASSTDREVYGYTF
TRBJ2-7 TRBV10-3 CAISSGTSGSSSYEQYF
TRBJ1-6 TRBV5-6 CASSPGGSPLHF
TRBJ2-6 TRBV6-5 CASRQTASGANVLTF
TRBJ2-4 TRBV7-2 CASSSGGLAGSKNIQYF
TRBJ1-4 TRBV15 CATSAARGKKGKKLFF
TRBJ1-2 TRBV5-4 CASSLVRAHYGYTF
TRBJ2-1 TRBV5-1 CASSLRGGRDSYNEQFF
TRBJ2-2 TRBV5-1 CASSWGQGNTGELFF
TRBJ1-3 TRBV24-1 CATSGDSGNTIYF
TRBJ1-1 TRBV4-2 CASSQGRRLNTEAFF
TRBJ2-3 TRBV24-1 CATTDSWDTQYF
TRBJ2-2 TRBV6-2/TRBV6-3 CASRPGTGRTGELFF
TRBJ1-1 TRBV29-1 CSVVSDRVLNTEAFF
TRBJ2-3 TRBV11-2 CASRFRTPTDTQYF
TRBJ2-7 TRBV2 CASTGVSTYEQYF
TRBJ2-5 TRBV30 CAWSRREGRLETQYF
TRBJ2-7 TRBV20-1 CSALTAGFHEQYF
TRBJ1-3 TRBV4-1 CASSQEGRTTMNTIYF
TRBJ1-1 TRBV20-1 CSAYGTVEAFF